The clone carrying this T cell receptor beta chain was observed a few times. Its antigen is not identified. The sample belongs to a study of T cell clones after liver transplantation. At the level of the study: TCRbeta sequencing after a pre-transplant mixed lymphocyte reaction identified graft-donor-reactive clones, later tracked in post-transplant blood. Graft-donor-reactive sequences were compared with third-party-reactive TCRbeta sequences from pre-transplant mixed lymphocyte reactions.

Profiled with immunoSEQ multiplex PCR; TCRdb holds only in-frame clones, not every one. This sample yields about 5,600 clones, of which about 32% are seen a single time; roughly 5.1% belongs to the top ten. Sequencing of dividing CFSE-low cells from the MLR defined alloreactive TCRbeta sequences. CDR3 length: 14 residues. Germline V gene sequence: CDR1 SGDLS, CDR2 YYNGEE. Trimming stripped 4 bases from V and 5 bases from J, with 12 bases between. This sequence originates from a human patient who received a liver transplant. Some T cells here may be from the graft donor. The chain carries TRBV9 and TRBJ2-2; D is uncertain. Sequences were obtained from CD4+ T cells from cultured PBMCs. CDR3 in amino acids: CASSLRWTTGELFF. The CDR3 coding sequence is TGTGCCAGCAGCCTCCGTTGGACGACCGGGGAGCTGTTTTTT.